The present entry profiles one TCR beta chain with its context. The data belong to a study of response to subunit inactivated influenza vaccine. From the RT-PCR reads, TCRdb called clonotypes with MiXCR, one entry per CDR3 protein. The sample carries about half a million distinct CDR3 sequences, approximately 10% recorded once. Germline CDR1 is SGHTA and CDR2 is FQGNSA. V dropped 5 bases and J dropped 5; count of bases not matched to a gene: 8. The CDR3 sequence is 15 residues long. The sequencing used PBMCs from blood, collected 35 to 45 days after vaccination. The J gene is TRBJ1-4, the V gene TRBV7-2; 7 nucleotides line up with TRBD1. This sequence was found in a man aged 50-60 years who received an inactivated influenza vaccine. CDR3 bases: TGTGCCAGCAGCCTAAACAGGGGAGGGAATGAAAAACTGTTTTTT. This gives the protein CASSLNRGGNEKLFF.